Shown below are 30 T cell receptor beta chains from a single sample sequenced in a study of T cells expressing NK-cell markers. For each CDR3 protein, TCRdb gives one entry from its re-call of the 5' RACE reads, without DNA. The table for this sample gives a few hundred thousand distinct CDR3 sequences. The sequenced material came from blood T cells: a sorted CD56 or NKG2C T cell subset, CD4+ or CD8+ T cells, or bulk PBMC T cells (not recorded which). The origin of the receptors is a woman aged 50 to 60 in good health.

The chain has TRBV19 and TRBJ2-2; TCRdb lists TRBD1, though no DNA is available to test this call. The germline V gene encodes CDR1 LNHDA and CDR2 SQIVND (reference sequence). CDR3 length equals 15 residues. The CDR3 reads CASSSPTGVTGELFF.

The chain joins TRBV12-3 or TRBV12-4 to TRBJ1-2. The CDR3 is 13 residues long. The CDR3 region is CASSSRGWRGYTF.

V gene TRBV4-1 combines with J gene TRBJ1-1; TCRdb returns TRBD1, unconfirmable since there is no DNA. The CDR3 consists of 14 residues. Germline CDR1 is MGHRA and CDR2 is YSYEKL. CDR3 in amino acids: CASSWAQGTVGAFF.

V and J are TRBV12-3 or TRBV12-4 and TRBJ1-5; no DNA is available, so the TRBD1 call from TCRdb remains unchecked. The CDR3 covers 15 residues. This CDR3 is CASSPAGSDNQPQHF.

This chain uses TRBV4-1 with TRBJ2-1; TCRdb picks TRBD2, but there is no DNA to check that call. Per the germline V gene, CDR1 is MGHRA and CDR2 is YSYEKL. CDR3 length: 17 residues. CDR3 loop: CASSQGPSGSWNNEQFF.

CDR3 region: CASSKEQGAGGYTF. V usage is TRBV21-1 and J usage is TRBJ1-2. TRBV21-1 is deemed a pseudogene. CDR3 size: 14 residues.

The rearrangement uses TRBV12-3 or TRBV12-4 and TRBJ2-7. The CDR3 runs 13 residues. The CDR3 spells CASSLTSAYEQYF.

CDR3 in amino acids: CASSSYLLTSPDTQYF. The V and J genes are TRBV7-9 and TRBJ2-3; absent DNA, TCRdb's TRBD2 call cannot be checked. The CDR3 has 16 residues. In germline, CDR1 is SEHNR, CDR2 FQNEAQ (reference sequence).

The chain joins TRBV6-5 to TRBJ1-2; the D call from TCRdb, TRBD1, cannot be confirmed without DNA. Germline values: CDR1 MNHEY, CDR2 SVGAGI. The CDR3 totals 12 residues. CDR3 residues: CASSRAGTGYTF.

The chain employs TRBV7-6 and TRBJ2-3. CDR3 length equals 13 residues. Germline V gene sequence: CDR1 SGHVS, CDR2 FNYEAQ. The CDR3 loop reads CASSPTNLVTQYF.

The chain carries TRBV28 and TRBJ2-2; TCRdb's D call, TRBD2, is unchecked because there is no DNA. This CDR3 is built from 16 residues. Germline assignment: CDR1 MDHEN and CDR2 SYDVKM. CDR3 sequence: CASSPTDPRWSGELFF.

J is TRBJ1-2 and V is TRBV5-5. The CDR3 spans 14 residues. Per germline, CDR1 SGHKS and CDR2 YYEKEE (reference sequence). CDR3 amino acids: CASSLEGTNYGYTF.

The chain combines TRBV20-1 with TRBJ1-5; TCRdb proposes TRBD1, but this gene call is untestable without DNA. The CDR3 is 15 amino acids. Per the germline V gene, CDR1 is DFQATT and CDR2 is SNEGSKA (reference sequence). CDR3: CSARAPRQGNRPQHF.

The chain carries TRBV6-4 and TRBJ2-2; absent DNA, TCRdb's TRBD1 call cannot be checked. CDR1 is MRHNA, CDR2 SNTAGT, per germline. This CDR3 is 15 amino acids long. Here the CDR3 reads CASSVEGDIGGELFF.

J is TRBJ2-3 and V is TRBV5-1; absent DNA, TCRdb's TRBD2 call cannot be checked. This CDR3 spans 15 amino acids. Germline V CDR1 and CDR2: SGHRS, YFSETQ. The CDR3 protein is CASSGTSGNRDTQYF.

V and J are TRBV12-3 or TRBV12-4 and TRBJ1-1; the D call from TCRdb, TRBD1, cannot be confirmed without DNA. The CDR3 sequence is 15 residues long. The CDR3: CASSLRAGQNTEAFF.

This chain joins TRBV12-3 or TRBV12-4 and TRBJ2-7; TCRdb lists TRBD1, though no DNA is available to test this call. This CDR3 is built from 14 residues. CDR3 region: CASSWDREPFKQYF.

This chain uses TRBV24-1 with TRBJ2-3; TCRdb proposes TRBD2, but this gene call is untestable without DNA. The CDR3 is 16 amino acids. The germline V gene encodes CDR1 KGHDR and CDR2 SFDVKD. The CDR3 sequence is CATSDAGRPFTDTQYF.

The J gene is TRBJ2-3, the V gene TRBV5-6; TCRdb proposes TRBD1, but this gene call is untestable without DNA. Germline CDR1 reads SGHDT; CDR2 reads YYEEEE. The CDR3 loop spans 15 amino acids. The CDR3 sequence is CASTIFGGHTDTQYF.

This chain connects TRBV12-5 to TRBJ1-1; TCRdb proposes TRBD1, but this gene call is untestable without DNA. This CDR3 is 14 amino acids long. The germline gives CDR1 LGHNT, CDR2 FRNRAP. The CDR3 spells CASGRDRGVTEAFF. Drawing the rest from reference TRBV12-5 and TRBJ1-1, the complete variable domain is DARVTQTPRHKVTEMGQEVTMRCQPILGHNTVFWYRQTMMQGLELLAYFRNRAPLDDSGMPKDRFSAEMPDATLATLKIQPSEPRDSAVYFCASGRDRGVTEAFFGQGTRLTVV.

This chain uses TRBV30 with TRBJ2-1; with no DNA, the TCRdb D assignment of TRBD2 cannot be verified. This CDR3 is built from 15 residues. Germline V gene sequence: CDR1 GTSNPN, CDR2 SVGIG (reference sequence). The CDR3 protein is CAWSGAGGGIRGPFF.

The rearrangement uses TRBV27 and TRBJ2-4; the TCRdb call, TRBD1, lacks DNA for checking. The CDR3 is made up of 16 amino acids. CDR1 and CDR2 from the germline V gene are MNHEY and SMNVEV (reference sequence). CDR3 amino acids: CASSFVGALAKNIQYF.

V gene TRBV27 combines with J gene TRBJ1-6; the D gene TCRdb calls, TRBD1, cannot be checked with no DNA. Germline V gene data show CDR1 as MNHEY and CDR2 as SMNVEV (reference sequence). The CDR3 loop spans 15 amino acids. CDR3 sequence: CASSLSSGGNSPLHF.

Here the CDR3 reads CSARVIAGGRRYNEQFF. The rearrangement links TRBV20-1 to TRBJ2-1; lacking DNA, the TRBD2 call made by TCRdb goes unchecked. Germline values: CDR1 DFQATT, CDR2 SNEGSKA (reference sequence). The CDR3 has 17 amino acids.

The CDR3 region is CASSPGTKYNEQFF. This chain uses TRBV23-1 with TRBJ2-1; TCRdb's assignment of TRBD2 cannot be checked, as there is no DNA. TRBV23-1 is annotated as an ORF whose role is uncertain. The CDR3 is 14 residues long.

This chain connects TRBV7-7 to TRBJ2-2; TCRdb lists TRBD1, though no DNA is available to test this call. Germline-derived CDR1 and CDR2 are SSHAT and FNYEAQ (reference sequence). The CDR3 sequence is 14 residues long. This CDR3 reads CASSRTENTGELFF.

The genes are TRBV15 and TRBJ2-7. Per the germline V gene, CDR1 is LNHNV and CDR2 is YYDKDF (reference sequence). The CDR3 has 13 amino acids. The CDR3 sequence: CATSRDEGYEQYF.

This chain uses TRBV30 with TRBJ2-1; TCRdb returns TRBD2, unconfirmable since there is no DNA. The CDR3 totals 13 residues. Germline values: CDR1 GTSNPN, CDR2 SVGIG (reference sequence). CDR3 region: CAWKSGRLDEQFF.

The chain combines TRBV4-1 with TRBJ2-1. The CDR3 covers 13 residues. Germline loops: CDR1 MGHRA, CDR2 YSYEKL. The CDR3 here is CASRHTGENEQFF.

The chain is built from TRBV7-8 and TRBJ2-3. The CDR3 spans 15 residues. Germline V gene data show CDR1 as SGHVS and CDR2 as FQNEAQ. The CDR3 reads CASSLVGFSADTQYF.